This T cell receptor beta chain stems from a study of post-analysis software for immune sequencing data. Study-level results: Among multiple sclerosis patients, normalized Chao1 diversity was significantly below that of controls. Four or five TRBV segments (TRBV5-6, TRBV5-1 and TRBV20-1 among them) occurred more frequently in patients than in controls. Samples made in the same batch grouped tightly together by F measure.

The CDR3 consists of 16 residues. The V and J ends lost 1 base and 2 bases, in that order; junction bases with no gene match: 4. From germline, CDR1 is GTSNPN and CDR2 SVGIG (reference sequence). Unique-molecular-identifier-tagged TCR beta cDNA libraries were used. Some 500,000 cDNA molecules were obtained from roughly 1 to 10 million T cells. TCRdb analysed the PCR reads with MiXCR anew, one entry per CDR3 protein. The sample yields roughly 180,000 distinct CDR3 sequences, about 30% seen once. This clonotype was counted between two and nine times. Its antigen is not known. The rearrangement links TRBV30 to TRBJ2-5; 13 positions agree with TRBD2. Sample: blood. The sequence was obtained from a girl between 10 and 17 years old with multiple sclerosis. Here the CDR3 reads CAWSAGTSGKQETQYF. CDR3 coding DNA: TGTGCCTGGAGTGCCGGGACTAGCGGGAAGCAAGAGACCCAGTACTTC. Full variable domain (missing parts from reference TRBV30 and TRBJ2-5): SQTIHQWPATLVQPVGSPLSLECTVEGTSNPNLYWYRQAAGRGLQLLFYSVGIGQISSEVPQNLSASRPQDRQFILSSKKLLLSDSGFYLCAWSAGTSGKQETQYFGPGTRLLVL.